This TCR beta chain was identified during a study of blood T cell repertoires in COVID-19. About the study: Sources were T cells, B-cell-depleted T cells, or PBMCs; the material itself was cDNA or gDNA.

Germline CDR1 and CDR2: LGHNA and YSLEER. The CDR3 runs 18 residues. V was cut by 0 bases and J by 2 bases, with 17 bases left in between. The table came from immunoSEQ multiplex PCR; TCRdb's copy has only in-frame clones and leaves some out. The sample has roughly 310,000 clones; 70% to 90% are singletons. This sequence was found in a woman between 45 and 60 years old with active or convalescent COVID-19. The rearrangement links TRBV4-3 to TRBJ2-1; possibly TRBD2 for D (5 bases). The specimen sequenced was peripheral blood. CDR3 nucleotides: TGCGCCAGCAGCCAAGAGTCGAGCGGACTCGATCCCTACAATGAGCAGTTCTTC. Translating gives CASSQESSGLDPYNEQFF.